This section outlines one T cell receptor beta chain sequence together with its context. The antigen is undetermined. Other DNA sequences of this sample code for an identical CDR3. Donors comprised only Caucasian adults living in Nashville, Tennessee. The source of the sample is a study of shared clonotypes between healthy human individuals. Study background: Contributing individuals were two females and a few males aged 18 to 49. CD8 memory received one plate per donor, CD8 naive two, CD4 memory three and CD4 naive three.

Study results and caveats: The represented genetic and exposure-history diversity was limited by the small number of donors.

Only in-frame clones appear in the TCRdb table, and some are missing; sequencing was by immunoSEQ multiplex PCR. Of 2 million to 2.5 million clones in the sample, roughly 90% were seen once. Trimming stripped 0 bases from V and 3 bases from J, with 5 bases between. The germline V gene encodes CDR1 MDHEN and CDR2 SYDVKM. The CDR3 extends over 13 amino acids. Sequencing was performed on naive CD4+ T cells from PBMCs. Subset: CD45RA+ positively selected. This clonotype was obtained from a man between 18 and 35 years old in good health. Some clones in this sample may be carry-over from other donors' samples. The genes are TRBV28 and TRBJ1-2; D unclear. In nucleotides, the CDR3 is TGTGCCAGCAGTTTATGGGGCGACTATGGCTACACCTTC. Its protein product is CASSLWGDYGYTF.